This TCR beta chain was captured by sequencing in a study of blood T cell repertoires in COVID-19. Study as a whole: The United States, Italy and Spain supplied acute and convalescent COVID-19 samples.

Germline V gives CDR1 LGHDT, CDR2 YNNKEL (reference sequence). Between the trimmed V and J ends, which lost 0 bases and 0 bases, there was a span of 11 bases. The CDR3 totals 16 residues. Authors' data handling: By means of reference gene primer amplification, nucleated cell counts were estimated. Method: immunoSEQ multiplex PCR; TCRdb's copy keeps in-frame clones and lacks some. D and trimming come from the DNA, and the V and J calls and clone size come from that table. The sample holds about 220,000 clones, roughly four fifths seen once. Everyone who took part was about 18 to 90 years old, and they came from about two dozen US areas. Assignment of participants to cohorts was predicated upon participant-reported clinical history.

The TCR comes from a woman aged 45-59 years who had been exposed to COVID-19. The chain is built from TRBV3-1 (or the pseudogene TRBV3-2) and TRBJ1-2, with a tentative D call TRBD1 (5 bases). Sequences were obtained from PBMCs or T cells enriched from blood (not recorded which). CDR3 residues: CASSQEGAGPNYGYTF. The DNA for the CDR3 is TGTGCCAGCAGCCAAGAAGGGGCAGGGCCTAACTATGGCTACACCTTC.